This T cell receptor (beta chain) was profiled in a study of blood T cell repertoires in COVID-19. Looking at the study overall: The origin of the acute and convalescent COVID-19 samples was the United States, Italy and Spain. From T cells, B-cell-depleted T cells, or PBMCs came the material, which was cDNA or gDNA.

In the authors' workflow: Amplification of reference gene primers provided the estimated nucleated cell counts. Only in-frame clones appear in the TCRdb table, and some are missing; sequencing was by immunoSEQ multiplex PCR. That table supplies the V and J calls and clone size; D and trimming were determined from the DNA. The data contain about 140,000 clones, roughly 79% of them singletons. The sample consisted of peripheral blood. This receptor was taken from a woman aged 55-69 years with active or convalescent COVID-19.

CDR3 residues: CASSPTGGQGEQYF. CDR3 nucleotides: TGTGCCAGCAGCCCTACAGGGGGACAAGGGGAGCAGTACTTC. The J gene is TRBJ2-7, the V gene TRBV7-3, with TRBD1 identical over 8 bases. Germline CDR1 reads SGHTA; CDR2 reads FQGTGA. The V and J ends lost 5 bases and 7 bases, in that order; junction bases with no gene match: 10. The length of the CDR3 is 14 residues.